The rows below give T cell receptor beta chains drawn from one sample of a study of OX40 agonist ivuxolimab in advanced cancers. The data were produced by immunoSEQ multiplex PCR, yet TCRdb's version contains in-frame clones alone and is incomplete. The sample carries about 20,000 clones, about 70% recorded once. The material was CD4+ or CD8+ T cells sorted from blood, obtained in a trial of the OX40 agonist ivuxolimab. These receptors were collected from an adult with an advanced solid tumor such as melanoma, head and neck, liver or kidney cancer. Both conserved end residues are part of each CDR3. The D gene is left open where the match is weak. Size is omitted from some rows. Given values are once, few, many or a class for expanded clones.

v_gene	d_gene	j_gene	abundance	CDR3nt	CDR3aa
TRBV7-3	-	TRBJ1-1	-	TGTGCCAGCAGCTTAACGGTGGGAGACACTGAAGCTTTCTTT	CASSLTVGDTEAFF
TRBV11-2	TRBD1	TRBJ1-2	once	TGTGCCAGCAGCCCGGTCTCAGGGGGCAATGGCTACACCTTC	CASSPVSGGNGYTF
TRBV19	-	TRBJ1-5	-	TGTGCCAGTAGTATGGGCCTTTATAGCAATCAGCCCCAGCATTTT	CASSMGLYSNQPQHF
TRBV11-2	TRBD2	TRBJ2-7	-	TGTGCCAGCAGCTTAGTATGGTCACTAGCGGATTCCTACGAGCAGTACTTC	CASSLVWSLADSYEQYF
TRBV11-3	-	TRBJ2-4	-	TGTGCCAGCAGCTTAGATGTCGGGAACATTCAGTACTTC	CASSLDVGNIQYF
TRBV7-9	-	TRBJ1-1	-	TGTGCCAGCAGCTTAGCGGGGGGAATGAACACTGAAGCTTTCTTT	CASSLAGGMNTEAFF
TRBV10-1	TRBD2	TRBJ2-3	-	TGCGCCAGCAGTGAGCTAGCGGGAGCCCTCTGGGATACGCAGTATTTT	CASSELAGALWDTQYF
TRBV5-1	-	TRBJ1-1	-	TGCGCCAGCAGCTTGGCCAGTCAGGTCGATAGGGCTTTCTTT	CASSLASQVDRAFF
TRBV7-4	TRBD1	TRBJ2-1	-	TGTGCCAGCAGCTTAATCTTCGGGACAGGGGGCTCCTACAATGAGCAGTTCTTC	CASSLIFGTGGSYNEQFF
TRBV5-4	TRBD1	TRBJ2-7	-	TGTGCCAGCGGCCCCGGGGGACAGGGAATCCACGAGCAGTACTTC	CASGPGGQGIHEQYF
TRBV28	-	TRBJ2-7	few	TGTGCCAGCAGTTTACACTACGAGCAGTACTTC	CASSLHYEQYF
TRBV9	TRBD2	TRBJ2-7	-	TGTGCCAGCAGCGCCTCCGCTAGCGGAACCTACGAGCAGTACTTC	CASSASASGTYEQYF
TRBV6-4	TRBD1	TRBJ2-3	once	TGTGCCAGCAGTGGACAGGGTTCCACAGATACGCAGTATTTT	CASSGQGSTDTQYF
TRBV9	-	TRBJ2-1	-	TGTGCCAGCAGCGTAGGCCCGGCCCATGAGCAGTTCTTC	CASSVGPAHEQFF
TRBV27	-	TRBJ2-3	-	TGTGCCAGCAGCAACGGGTTTAGCACAGATACGCAGTATTTT	CASSNGFSTDTQYF
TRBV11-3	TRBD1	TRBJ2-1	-	TGTGCCAGCAGCTTAGGGACAGGGGAGAATGAGCAGTTCTTC	CASSLGTGENEQFF
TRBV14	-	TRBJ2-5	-	TGTGCCAGCAGCCAAGACCCCAGGGGAAGAGAGACCCAGTACTTC	CASSQDPRGRETQYF
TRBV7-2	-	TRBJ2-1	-	TGTGCCAGCAGCTTAGTGGCTAGACCCTACGGATCCTACAATGAGCAGTTCTTC	CASSLVARPYGSYNEQFF
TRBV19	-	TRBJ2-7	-	TGTGCCAGTAGTATAGCGGGGGACACCTCCTACGAGCAGTACTTC	CASSIAGDTSYEQYF
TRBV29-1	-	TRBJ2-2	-	TGCAGCGTCTCAGCCGGTGGGGAGCTGTTTTTT	CSVSAGGELFF
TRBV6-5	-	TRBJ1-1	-	TGTGCCAGCAGTTACTCAACTATCCGGGAGAGCACTGAAGCTTTCTTT	CASSYSTIRESTEAFF
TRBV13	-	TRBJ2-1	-	TGTGCCAGCAGCTTATCTTCTGGCAGGGGTTCCACCTACAATGAGCAGTTCTTC	CASSLSSGRGSTYNEQFF
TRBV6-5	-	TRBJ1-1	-	TGTGCCAGCAGTTACGCGGGGGTTGAAGCTTTCTTT	CASSYAGVEAFF
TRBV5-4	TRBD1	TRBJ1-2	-	TGTGCCAGCAGGGGCTTAGACAGGGGGCTGTACCCCTATGGCTACACCTTC	CASRGLDRGLYPYGYTF
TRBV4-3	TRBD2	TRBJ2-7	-	TGCGCCAGCAGCCAAGCCCGGGAGGGCACCTACGAGCAGTACTTC	CASSQAREGTYEQYF
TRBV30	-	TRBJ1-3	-	TGTGCCTGGAAGGGGATCGGAAACACCATATATTTT	CAWKGIGNTIYF
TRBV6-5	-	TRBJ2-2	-	TGTGCCAGCAGTTACTCGAACACCGGGGAGCTGTTTTTT	CASSYSNTGELFF
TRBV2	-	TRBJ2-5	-	TGTGCCAGCAGTGAGGAGGGGCGACCCCAAGAGACCCAGTACTTC	CASSEEGRPQETQYF
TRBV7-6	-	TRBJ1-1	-	TGTGCCAGCAGCCCGTGGACAGAGAACACTGAAGCTTTCTTT	CASSPWTENTEAFF
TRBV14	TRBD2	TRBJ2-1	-	TGTGCCAGCAGCCAAGCCAGCGGGGGTCCGTACAATGAGCAGTTCTTC	CASSQASGGPYNEQFF
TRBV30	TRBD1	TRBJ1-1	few	TGTGCCTGGGACAGGGGCCAGAACACTGAAGCTTTCTTT	CAWDRGQNTEAFF
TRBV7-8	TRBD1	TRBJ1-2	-	TGTGCCAGCAGCTTAGCCCCGACAGGGGTGGTGGACTATGGCTACACCTTC	CASSLAPTGVVDYGYTF
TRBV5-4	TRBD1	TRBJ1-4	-	TGTGCCAGCAGCTTTTCCGGGACAGGGGTAGAAAAACTGTTTTTT	CASSFSGTGVEKLFF
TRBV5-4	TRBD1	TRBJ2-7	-	TGTGCCAGCAGTCGGACAGGGGTCATTGACGAGCAGTACTTC	CASSRTGVIDEQYF
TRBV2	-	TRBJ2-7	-	TGTGCCAGCAGTGAAGAGGTGATTCCCTACGAGCAGTACTTC	CASSEEVIPYEQYF
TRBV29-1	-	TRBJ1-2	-	TGCAGCGTTGTAGAACAGGGCGGGGGCTACACCTTC	CSVVEQGGGYTF
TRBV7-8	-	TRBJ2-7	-	TGTGCCAGCAGTAATAGTATAGATTCCTACGAGCAGTACTTC	CASSNSIDSYEQYF
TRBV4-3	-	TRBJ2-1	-	TGCGCCAGCAGCCAAGATGCGGCGGGGGCATACAATGAGCAGTTCTTC	CASSQDAAGAYNEQFF
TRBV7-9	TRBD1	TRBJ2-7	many	TGTGCCAGCAGCTTGGGACAGGCCCCCTACGAGCAGTACTTC	CASSLGQAPYEQYF
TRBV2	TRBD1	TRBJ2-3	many	TGTGCCAGCAGTAGAACAGGGGCTTTCACAGATACGCAGTATTTT	CASSRTGAFTDTQYF
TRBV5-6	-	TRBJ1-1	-	TGTGCCAGCAGCCTAAACTCCGCTGAAGCTTTCTTT	CASSLNSAEAFF
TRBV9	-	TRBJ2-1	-	TGTGCCAGCAGCCCCTACGGCAATGAGCAGTTCTTC	CASSPYGNEQFF
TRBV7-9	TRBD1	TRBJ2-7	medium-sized	TGTGCCAGCAGCCACCGGGACAGGTCGTACGAGCAGTACTTC	CASSHRDRSYEQYF
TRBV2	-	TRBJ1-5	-	TGTGCCAACGGGGCGGGCAATCAGCCCCAGCATTTT	CANGAGNQPQHF
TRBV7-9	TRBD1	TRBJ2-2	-	TGTGCCAGCAGCTTACCCAGAGGCGGGACAGGGGGCCGGGTGCTGTTTTTT	CASSLPRGGTGGRVLFF
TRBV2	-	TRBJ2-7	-	TGTGCCTCCCAGGGGATGCAGGGGCCCTCCTACGAGCAGTACTTC	CASQGMQGPSYEQYF
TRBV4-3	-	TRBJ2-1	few	TGCGCCAGCAGCCAAGAAAGGTCCGGCCTTGAGCAGTTCTTC	CASSQERSGLEQFF
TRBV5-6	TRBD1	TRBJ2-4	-	TGTGCCAGCAGCTTTGACAGGGACCCCCTGGTGAACATTCAGTACTTC	CASSFDRDPLVNIQYF